The 30 T cell receptor beta chains listed next were all sequenced from one sample in a study of metastatic and nonmetastatic thyroid tumors. MiXCR reprocessed the PCR reads for TCRdb. The sample records about 7,900 clones, roughly 24% being singletons. There were no patients who had received any treatment before thyroid surgery. Material: adjacent normal tissue. The receptors were sampled from a female donor with papillary thyroid cancer or a benign thyroid nodule (not recorded which). Some clones in this sample may be carry-over from other donors' samples.

The chain uses TRBV12-3 or TRBV12-4 and TRBJ2-7, with TRBD1 matching over 7 bases. The V and J ends lost 5 bases and 10 bases, in that order; junction bases with no gene match: 11. This CDR3 has 13 residues. The CDR3 DNA follows: TGTGCCAGCAGTCCCGCCGGGACAGTTAGTCAGTACTTC. Its translation: CASSPAGTVSQYF.

By share of the sample, this clone is medium-sized. Written as DNA, the CDR3 is TGTGCCCCTAAGGGGCTAGTCTACGAGCAGTACTTC. This codes for CAPKGLVYEQYF. V is TRBV19 and J is TRBJ2-7, with D possibly being TRBD1 (5 bases). Germline CDR1 reads LNHDA; CDR2 reads SQIVND (reference sequence). This CDR3 spans 12 amino acids. V lost 11 bases and J lost 3, with 14 bases in between.

This clone was counted ten times or more. The chain combines TRBV5-4 with TRBJ1-4; a weak D match, TRBD1 (5 bases). Germline-derived CDR1 and CDR2 are SGHNT and YYREEE (reference sequence). The CDR3 extends over 14 amino acids. V was cut by 1 base and J by 2 bases, with 6 bases left in between. Here the CDR3 DNA reads TGTGCCAGCAGCTTGAGGGACACTAATGAAAAACTGTTTTTT. Translating gives CASSLRDTNEKLFF.

Details on this clone: One end of the junction varies from germline; a read error may be responsible. The chain is built from TRBV14 and TRBJ1-2; D remains ambiguous. The V gene's germline CDR1 is SGHDN and CDR2 FVKESK. The CDR3 loop spans 13 amino acids. The CDR3 protein is CASSQAWGYGYTF. CDR3 DNA: TGTGCCAGCAGTCAAGCCTGGGGATATGGCTACACCTTC.

A few counts support this clone. The gene calls are TRBV2 and TRBJ2-7; unclear D gene. The CDR3 consists of 14 residues. Germline-derived CDR1 and CDR2 are SNHLY and FYNNEI. With 3 bases removed from V and 0 bases from J, the gap between germline ends came to 9 bases. In DNA form, the CDR3 reads TGTGCCAGCAGTGACCGGGTGAGCTCCTACGAGCAGTACTTC. Its translation is CASSDRVSSYEQYF.

This clone was seen a few times. CDR3 nucleotides: TGTGCCAGCATTAACAGGGGCGGGAGCACAGATACGCAGTATTTT. Translating it yields CASINRGGSTDTQYF. This chain links TRBV28 with TRBJ2-3, with 7 bases aligning to TRBD1. CDR3 length: 15 residues. Germline lookup yields CDR1 MDHEN and CDR2 SYDVKM. V was clipped by 7 bases and J by 0 bases; unmatched bases: 7.

The rearrangement uses TRBV19 and TRBJ1-5; D possibly corresponds to TRBD1 (6 bases). The CDR3 has 15 residues. Between the trimmed V and J ends, which lost 6 bases and 4 bases, there was a span of 16 bases. Per the germline V gene, CDR1 is LNHDA and CDR2 is SQIVND (reference sequence). The CDR3 protein is CASRSAQGRNQPQHF. For the CDR3, the DNA is TGTGCCAGTAGATCAGCCCAGGGGCGGAATCAGCCCCAGCATTTT. The full variable domain, its missing parts supplied by reference TRBV19 and TRBJ1-5, is DGGITQSPKYLFRKEGQNVTLSCEQNLNHDAMYWYRQDPGQGLRLIYYSQIVNDFQKGDIAEGYSVSREKKESFPLTVTSAQKNPTAFYLCASRSAQGRNQPQHFGDGTRLSIL.

The chain carries TRBV2 and TRBJ1-2, with 7 bases identical to TRBD1. Germline loops: CDR1 SNHLY, CDR2 FYNNEI. Trimming at V came to 6 bases and at J to 2 bases, leaving 6 bases not matched to a gene. CDR3 length: 14 amino acids. This CDR3 reads CASSMTGPNYGYTF. DNA for the CDR3: TGTGCCAGCAGCATGACAGGGCCCAACTATGGCTACACCTTC.

There are a few counts of this clone. The chain combines TRBV25-1 with TRBJ2-5; weak D call: TRBD2 (5 bases). CDR1 is MGHDK, CDR2 SYGVNS, per germline. V lost 2 bases to trimming and J lost 2 bases, with 12 bases between them. CDR3 length: 15 amino acids. The CDR3 reads CASSEPSSGQETQYF. DNA for the CDR3: TGTGCCAGCAGTGAACCATCCTCGGGGCAAGAGACCCAGTACTTC. The entire variable domain, with the rest obtained from reference TRBV25-1 and TRBJ2-5, is as follows: EADIYQTPRYLVIGTGKKITLECSQTMGHDKMYWYQQDPGMELHLIHYSYGVNSTEKGDLSSESTVSRIRTEHFPLTLESARPSHTSQYLCASSEPSSGQETQYFGPGTRLLVL.

This clone appeared a few times. Mismatch with germline at one junction end may stem from a read error. CDR3 bases: TGTGCCAGCAGTTCCCTCCGCTCGAGCTCTGGGGCCAACGTCCCGACTTTC. Translating it yields CASSSLRSSSGANVPTF. The J gene is TRBJ2-6, the V gene TRBV27; D is perhaps TRBD1 (5 bases). Germline CDR1 MNHEY, CDR2 SMNVEV (reference sequence). This CDR3 contains 17 residues.

This clone is deemed medium-sized. The chain uses TRBV27 and TRBJ2-2; either TRBD1 or TRBD2 may fit D (6 bases each). The CDR3 extends over 16 amino acids. V was pared by 3 bases and J by 1 base, with 12 bases between. Per the germline V gene, CDR1 is MNHEY and CDR2 is SMNVEV (reference sequence). The DNA for the CDR3 is TGTGCCAGCAGTTTCGCGGGACACATGAACACCGGGGAGCTGTTTTTT. It codes for CASSFAGHMNTGELFF.

This clone rates as medium-sized (0.01 to 0.1%). The V and J genes are TRBV24-1 and TRBJ2-5; tentative D call: TRBD1 (5 bases). CDR3 length: 13 amino acids. Between the trimmed V and J ends, which lost 3 bases and 9 bases, there was a span of 13 bases. CDR1 and CDR2 from the germline V gene are KGHDR and SFDVKD. CDR3 in amino acids: CATSDPPRGAQYF. The CDR3 DNA follows: TGTGCCACCAGTGATCCACCAAGGGGTGCCCAGTACTTC.

This clone was seen a single time. The chain carries TRBV20-1 and TRBJ2-1, with 11 bases identical to TRBD2. This CDR3 comprises 16 residues. CDR1 is DFQATT and CDR2 is SNEGSKA in the germline V gene (reference sequence). After removal of 3 bases from V and 3 bases from J, the junction contained 7 bases not matched to a gene. The CDR3 sequence is CSARKRGLAVYNEQFF. In nucleotides, the CDR3 is TGCAGTGCTAGGAAAAGGGGACTAGCGGTCTACAATGAGCAGTTCTTC.

This rearrangement joins TRBV25-1 to TRBJ2-1, with D possibly TRBD2 on 5 matching bases. The V gene lost 2 bases and the J gene lost 7 bases, with 9 bases spanning the gap. Germline CDR1 and CDR2: MGHDK and SYGVNS. This CDR3 is 13 amino acids long. CDR3 sequence (DNA): TGTGCCAGCAGTGAAAGTCCGGGGAATGAGCAGTTCTTC. Translated, it gives CASSESPGNEQFF.

This clone is labeled medium-sized. The DNA for the CDR3 is TGTGCCAGTAGTGTTCGTATAAGAGCAGGGTCGAACACCGGGGAGCTGTTTTTT. It is translated as CASSVRIRAGSNTGELFF. The chain is built from TRBV19 and TRBJ2-2; D perhaps matches TRBD1 (5 bases). The V end lost 5 bases, the J end lost 0 bases, and 19 bases lay between the germline ends. Looked up from germline, CDR1 is LNHDA and CDR2 is SQIVND (reference sequence). The CDR3 sequence is 18 residues long.

This chain uses TRBV5-1 with TRBJ1-3; D not certain. The CDR3 has 14 residues. CDR1 and CDR2 (germline): SGHRS, YFSETQ. V was trimmed by 2 bases and J by 0 bases, leaving 6 bases between them. This CDR3 reads CASSLSSSGNTIYF. The CDR3 DNA reads as TGCGCCAGCAGCTTATCGAGCTCTGGAAACACCATATATTTT.

This sequence joins TRBV7-2 and TRBJ2-5; 7 bases align to TRBD2. The CDR3 runs to 16 residues. With V trimmed by 7 bases and J by 1 base, 12 bases remained unmatched. Germline V gives CDR1 SGHTA, CDR2 FQGNSA. This CDR3 reads CASNRMEGGGQETQYF. The CDR3 bases are TGTGCCAGCAACAGAATGGAGGGCGGGGGCCAAGAGACCCAGTACTTC.

The chain couples TRBV5-8 to TRBJ2-1; the match to TRBD2 covers 7 bases. The CDR3 consists of 13 residues. The J segment lost 8 bases and the V segment lost 3 bases, leaving 5 bases of the junction unmatched. Germline V gives CDR1 SGHTS, CDR2 YDEGEE. CDR3 loop: CASSWGLLDEQFF. For the CDR3, the DNA is TGTGCCAGCAGCTGGGGACTACTCGATGAGCAGTTCTTC.

J is TRBJ2-3 and V is TRBV7-8, with 13 bases that match TRBD2. Per the germline V gene, CDR1 is SGHVS and CDR2 is FQNEAQ. Losses at the gene ends were 3 bases for V and 4 bases for J; bases not matched to a gene: 4. The CDR3 sequence is 16 residues long. CDR3 residues: CASSFTTSGRADTQYF. The DNA for the CDR3 is TGTGCCAGCAGCTTCACCACTAGCGGGAGGGCAGATACGCAGTATTTT. The variable domain in full, with the rest retrieved from reference TRBV7-8 and TRBJ2-3, is GAGVSQSPRYKVAKRGQDVALRCDPISGHVSLFWYQQALGQGPEFLTYFQNEAQLDKSGLPSDRFFAERPEGSVSTLKIQRTQQEDSAVYLCASSFTTSGRADTQYFGPGTRLTVL.

This clone is labeled medium-sized. V and J are TRBV20-1 and TRBJ2-5, with D perhaps TRBD1 (5 bases). The V and J ends lost 1 base and 5 bases respectively, with 14 bases between them. Per the germline V gene, CDR1 is DFQATT and CDR2 is SNEGSKA (reference sequence). The CDR3 extends over 14 amino acids. CDR3 sequence reads: CSARVWGSPETQYF. As DNA, the CDR3 is TGCAGTGCTAGAGTTTGGGGCAGTCCGGAGACCCAGTACTTC.

This clone is classed as medium-sized. The chain joins TRBV10-1 to TRBJ1-2, with D uncertain. V lost 3 bases and J lost 3, with 20 bases in between. The CDR3 runs 17 residues. Germline assignment: CDR1 WNHNN and CDR2 SYGVQD (reference sequence). The chain's CDR3 is CASSDAPSGWADYGYTF. Written as DNA, the CDR3 is TGCGCCAGCAGTGATGCCCCCTCGGGGTGGGCCGACTATGGCTACACCTTC.

In its sample, this clone is medium-sized (0.01 to 0.1%). This rearrangement joins TRBV6-4 to TRBJ2-3, with TRBD2 as a possible D gene (5 bases). CDR3 length: 14 residues. The V gene's germline CDR1 is MRHNA and CDR2 SNTAGT. Trimming stripped 3 bases from V and 4 bases from J, with 11 bases between. CDR3 sequence (DNA): TGTGCCAGCAGTGAGCGTCGGGAAGCAGATACGCAGTATTTT. This gives the protein CASSERREADTQYF.

This clone was detected only a few times. The chain joins TRBV30 to TRBJ2-7; a weak D match, TRBD1 (6 bases). The germline CDR1 and CDR2 sequences are GTSNPN and SVGIG (reference sequence). The CDR3 runs to 12 residues. Trimming took off 1 base at V and 5 bases at J, with 9 bases between the two ends. CDR3 DNA: TGTGCCTGGAGTGCCAGGGGCCACGAGCAGTACTTC. This translates into CAWSARGHEQYF.

J is TRBJ2-1 and V is TRBV20-1; no clear D gene. From germline, CDR1 is DFQATT and CDR2 SNEGSKA (reference sequence). The CDR3 consists of 12 residues. The V gene lost 6 bases and the J gene lost 7 bases, with 13 bases spanning the gap. The CDR3 sequence is CSATMHGNEQFF. The CDR3 nucleotides read TGCAGTGCCACAATGCACGGGAATGAGCAGTTCTTC.

The DNA of the CDR3 is TGTGCCAGCAGTACAACTAGCGGGGGGGACCAAGAGACCCAGTACTTC. Translating it yields CASSTTSGGDQETQYF. The J gene is TRBJ2-5, the V gene TRBV6-2 or TRBV6-3; 13 bases align to TRBD2. Per germline, CDR1 MNHEY and CDR2 SVGEGT. With V trimmed by 5 bases and J by 0 bases, 3 bases remained unmatched. CDR3 length: 16 residues.

The V and J genes are TRBV5-1 and TRBJ1-6; D is unresolved. With 0 bases removed from V and 6 bases from J, the gap between germline ends came to 7 bases. Germline lookup yields CDR1 SGHRS and CDR2 YFSETQ. The CDR3 sequence is 14 residues long. The DNA for the CDR3 is TGCGCCAGCAGCTTGGGACCCACTAATTCACCCCTCCACTTT. Protein sequence: CASSLGPTNSPLHF.

In its sample, this clone was seen once. The chain links TRBV20-1 to TRBJ2-2, with TRBD1 as a possible D gene (6 bases). CDR3 length: 14 amino acids. V was clipped by 6 bases and J by 5 bases, with 16 bases between them. CDR1 DFQATT and CDR2 SNEGSKA come from the germline V gene (reference sequence). The CDR3 is CSANPGERTGELFF. DNA for the CDR3: TGCAGTGCCAATCCAGGGGAGAGGACCGGGGAGCTGTTTTTT.

This clone is labeled as medium-sized. The chain is built from TRBV20-1 and TRBJ2-3; D uncertain. CDR1 and CDR2 from the germline V gene are DFQATT and SNEGSKA (reference sequence). This CDR3 spans 14 amino acids. V was cut by 0 bases and J by 6 bases, with 13 bases left in between. Here the CDR3 DNA reads TGCAGTGCTAGAGATAGCAGTCGTGGTGATACGCAGTATTTT. It encodes CSARDSSRGDTQYF.

The chain joins TRBV6-2 or TRBV6-3 to TRBJ2-7, with D perhaps given as TRBD1 or TRBD2 (6 bases each). This CDR3 has 16 residues. Trimming left V 0 bases short and J 5 bases short, with 17 bases between. Germline-derived CDR1 and CDR2 are MNHEY and SVGEGT. The CDR3 DNA sequence: TGTGCCAGCAGTTACTCGGACCCGAGGGGGGTCGACGAGCAGTACTTC. Its protein product is CASSYSDPRGVDEQYF.

Only one count was recorded for this clone. Other nucleotide sequences in the sample specify the same CDR3. The chain carries TRBV5-1 and TRBJ1-4, with D possibly TRBD1 on 5 matching bases. V lost 2 bases, J lost 7 bases, and 12 bases lay in between. The CDR3 spans 14 residues. Germline V gene data show CDR1 as SGHRS and CDR2 as YFSETQ. CDR3 nucleotides: TGCGCCAGCAGCTTAACAGGTGGGGCTGAAAAACTGTTTTTT. Amino acids: CASSLTGGAEKLFF.